These 20 T cell receptor beta chains originate from one sample sequenced in a study of tumor-infiltrating lymphocytes in primary liver carcinoma. The researchers produced TCR beta cDNA from roughly 500 ng total RNA with a constant-region primer. Slightly modified ARM-PCR with three nested multiplex PCR rounds yielded TCR beta libraries. Primers for the first two PCR rounds were TRBV1-TRBV30 forward primers and a C-beta reverse primer (about 9 cycles per round). TCRdb reprocessed the multiplex PCR reads with MiXCR, giving one entry per CDR3 protein. The table lists nearly 200,000 distinct CDR3 sequences, 65% of them singletons. Alongside blood RNA obtained from unsorted whole blood, germline DNA was also extracted. Sequencing was carried out using peripheral blood. Source of these receptors: a woman aged 55-69 years with primary liver carcinoma and hepatitis B virus infection.

A remark on this clonotype: This CDR3 is missing its conserved last phenylalanine or tryptophan, likely due to a read error. J is TRBJ1-1 and V is TRBV28, with TRBD1 identical over 8 bases. Germline V gene sequence: CDR1 MDHEN, CDR2 SYDVKM. Germline trimming cut 1 base from V and 4 bases from J; bases unmatched to any gene: 2. CDR3 length: 14 amino acids. For the CDR3, the DNA is TGTGCCAGCAGTTTATTCGACAGGGGCACTGAAGCTTTCCTT. Residues: CASSLFDRGTEAFL.

The sample holds one count of this clonotype. Here the CDR3 omits its conserved ending phenylalanine or tryptophan, so a read error is the likely source. The J gene is TRBJ1-6, the V gene TRBV6-5; D not certain. The CDR3 runs to 14 residues. CDR1 and CDR2 from the germline V gene are MNHEY and SVGAGI. This CDR3 reads CASILRQTNSHLHY. CDR3 nucleotides: TGTGCCAGCATTCTGCGGCAGACAAATTCACACCTCCACTAT.

Regarding this clonotype: One junction end does not reproduce the germline sequence, and a read error may be involved. DNA for the CDR3: TGTGCCAGCAGGTTCAGGGATACGAATACTGGAGCTTTCTTT. It encodes CASRFRDTNTGAFF. The J gene is TRBJ1-1, the V gene TRBV11-2; D is possibly TRBD1 (5 bases). The CDR3 runs to 14 residues. Germline CDR1 and CDR2: SGHAT and FQNNGV.

This clonotype was seen just once. V is TRBV5-6 and J is TRBJ2-1; weak D call: TRBD1 (5 bases). CDR1 is SGHDT and CDR2 is YYEEEE in the germline V gene. CDR3 size: 13 residues. With 0 bases removed from V and 9 bases from J, the gap between germline ends came to 10 bases. The DNA for the CDR3 is TGTGCCAGCAGCTTGGCGCAGGGAATTGAGCAGTTCTTC. The encoded protein is CASSLAQGIEQFF.

This clonotype was detected a few times. V is TRBV7-9 and J is TRBJ2-2; D not certain. The CDR3 loop spans 14 amino acids. Deletions cut 8 bases from V and 4 bases from J, with 14 bases between. Germline V gene data show CDR1 as SEHNR and CDR2 as FQNEAQ (reference sequence). Written as DNA, the CDR3 is TGTGCCAGCCGAAAGGCGACAATCACCGGGGAGCTGTTTTTT. Amino acids: CASRKATITGELFF.

A remark on this clonotype: This CDR3 fails to terminate in the conserved phenylalanine or tryptophan, so it likely reflects a read error. V is TRBV12-3 or TRBV12-4 and J is TRBJ1-5; no definite D call. The J call may be incorrect, as the DNA end agrees better with TRBJ2-3. The CDR3 sequence is 13 residues long. As DNA, the CDR3 is TGTGCCAGCACCCGACGCAGCAATCAGCCCCAGTATGTT. Amino acids: CASTRRSNQPQYV.

This clonotype was seen a single time. A read error may produce the germline difference seen at one junction end. This sequence joins TRBV11-2 and TRBJ2-3, with 7 nucleotides matching TRBD2. The CDR3 runs 15 residues. In germline, CDR1 is SGHAT, CDR2 FQNNGV. CDR3 nucleotides: TGTGCCAGCAGATTCGGACTAGGGCGCACAAATACGCAGTATTTT. Translating it yields CASRFGLGRTNTQYF.

The rearrangement links TRBV29-1 to TRBJ2-3, with D possibly being TRBD2 (6 bases). The V gene's germline CDR1 is SQVTM and CDR2 ANQGSEA. V shed 6 bases and J shed 2 bases, with 12 bases lying between them. The CDR3 contains 13 residues. The CDR3 loop reads CSVRERTTDTQYF. CDR3 in DNA: TGCAGCGTCCGGGAGAGGACCACAGATACGCAGTATTTT.

Note on this clonotype: A much more abundant neighbour one base away suggests this may be a read error. The V gene is TRBV12-3 or TRBV12-4, the J gene TRBJ2-7; 10 nucleotides match TRBD1. The CDR3 is made up of 14 amino acids. The CDR3 DNA sequence: TGTGCCAGCAGCAAACGGACAGGGGGAGTCGAGCTGTACTTC. Translation: CASSKRTGGVELYF.

Comments on this clonotype: A much larger clonotype is one base distant, so this may be a read error. V and J are TRBV6-6 and TRBJ2-7; D might be TRBD2 (6 bases). V lost 10 bases to trimming and J lost 3 bases, with 13 bases between them. Germline V gene lookup returns CDR1 MNHNY and CDR2 SVGAGI (reference sequence). CDR3 size: 12 residues. The CDR3 DNA reads TGTGCCATCGGGCCCGGGGGCTACGAGCAGTACTTC. Protein: CAIGPGGYEQYF.

The chain uses TRBV6-1 and TRBJ1-4; D possibly corresponds to TRBD1 (5 bases). This CDR3 comprises 13 residues. V lost 8 bases, J lost 10 bases, and 17 bases lay in between. Germline CDR1 and CDR2: MNHNS and SASEGT. CDR3 in DNA: TGTGCCAGCGAGACAGATGGAATGGGAAAACTGTTTTTT. It specifies CASETDGMGKLFF.

With respect to this clonotype: A much larger clone sits a single nucleotide away, making a read error possible. This chain links TRBV4-1 with TRBJ1-3; D might be TRBD1 (5 bases). The length of the CDR3 is 14 residues. Looked up from germline, CDR1 is MGHRA and CDR2 is YSYEKL. The DNA for the CDR3 is TGCACCAGCAGCACCCAGGGACGGCGCGACACCATATATTTT. Its translation: CTSSTQGRRDTIYF.

Points on this clonotype: It may be a read error: a sequence one base away is much more abundant. V gene TRBV6-2 or TRBV6-3 combines with J gene TRBJ1-1, with no clear D. In germline, CDR1 is MNHEY, CDR2 SVGEGT. The CDR3 covers 14 residues. The CDR3 nucleotides read TGTGCCTGCAGAGTCCAGGCCGCCCTAGGCTCAGGTTTCTTT. It yields the protein CACRVQAALGSGFF.

The chain recombines TRBV5-8 with TRBJ2-1; 8 nucleotides line up with TRBD1. There are 17 residues in the CDR3. Germline V CDR1 and CDR2: SGHTS, YDEGEE. The V and J ends lost 1 base and 4 bases, in that order; junction bases with no gene match: 10. CDR3 nucleotide sequence: TGTGCCAGCAGCTTGTGGACAGGGCTTCCTCCGTACAATGAGCAGTTCTTC. It is translated as CASSLWTGLPPYNEQFF.

This clonotype was seen a handful of times. CDR3 protein: CALRTANYGYTF. As DNA, the CDR3 is TGTGCCTTGAGGACAGCAAACTATGGCTACACCTTC. The V and J genes are TRBV30 and TRBJ1-2; maybe TRBD1 (6 bases). V dropped 7 bases and J dropped 2 bases, with 11 bases sitting between them. Germline values: CDR1 GTSNPN, CDR2 SVGIG (reference sequence). The CDR3 extends over 12 amino acids.

Concerning this clonotype: At one end, the junction sequence differs from germline, possibly due to a read error. The J gene is TRBJ2-7, the V gene TRBV28; D is possibly TRBD1 or TRBD2 (5 bases each). This CDR3 has 12 residues. From germline, CDR1 is MDHEN and CDR2 SYDVKM. This chain's CDR3 is CASRKAGTLHHF. CDR3 in DNA: TGTGCCAGCAGAAAGGCCGGGACCTTGCACCACTTC.

This clonotype has only one observation. At one end the junction does not follow the germline gene, possibly because of a read error. The V call is TRBV5-6, the J call TRBJ2-7; D gene ambiguous. CDR3 size: 13 residues. Germline V lookup: CDR1 SGHDT, CDR2 YYEEEE. The CDR3 DNA follows: TGTGCCAGCGGCTTGGGTGTCATGTCCGAGCAGTACTTC. Amino acids: CASGLGVMSEQYF.

The chain is built from TRBV15 and TRBJ2-1; 8 bases agree with TRBD1. This CDR3 has 15 residues. V was pared by 4 bases and J by 1 base, with 3 bases of the junction left unmatched. Germline CDR1 and CDR2: LNHNV and YYDKDF (reference sequence). DNA for the CDR3: TGTGCCACCAGCACCGGGACAGGTTCCTACAATGAGCAGTTCTTC. Protein product: CATSTGTGSYNEQFF.

This clonotype was counted many times. This chain connects TRBV6-1 to TRBJ2-2; 13 positions agree with TRBD2. Trimming removed 7 bases from V and 0 bases from J; junction bases left unmatched: 5. Germline assignment: CDR1 MNHNS and CDR2 SASEGT. CDR3 length: 17 amino acids. The CDR3 sequence is CASTQGLAGTNTGELFF. For the CDR3, the DNA is TGTGCCAGCACCCAGGGACTAGCGGGGACGAACACCGGGGAGCTGTTTTTT.

This clonotype is a singleton in its sample. This is likely a read error, given that the CDR3 carries no conserved phenylalanine or tryptophan at its end. The chain carries TRBV28 and TRBJ2-2, with TRBD2 matching over 7 bases. V lost 2 bases, J lost 5 bases, and 14 bases stayed unmatched. This CDR3 has 18 residues. Germline CDR1 is MDHEN and CDR2 is SYDVKM. CDR3: CASSLINNAGDRTGELFY. CDR3 sequence (DNA): TGTGCCAGCAGTTTAATCAACAATGCGGGAGATCGGACCGGGGAGCTGTTTTAT.